What follows are 9 T cell receptor beta chains derived from one specimen sequenced in a study of T cell responses to AZD1222 COVID-19 vaccine. Generated by immunoSEQ multiplex PCR, the TCRdb table keeps only in-frame clones and is missing some. The top ten hold 0.55% of the sample, which has about 260,000 clones, 93% seen once. The sequencing used peripheral blood, collected on day 0 of AZD1222 vaccination. Receptors originate from an adult in good health.

V is TRBV6-5 and J is TRBJ1-6; 7 bases line up with TRBD1. V lost 6 bases to trimming and J lost 7 bases; unmatched junction nucleotides: 9. Germline V gene lookup returns CDR1 MNHEY and CDR2 SVGAGI. CDR3 size: 15 residues. CDR3 DNA: TGTGCCAGCAGGACCGACAGGGTGAGGAATTCACCCCTCCACTTT. Protein product: CASRTDRVRNSPLHF.

The chain combines TRBV7-8 with TRBJ2-3; D is undetermined. Germline-derived CDR1 and CDR2 are SGHVS and FQNEAQ. This CDR3 has 12 amino acids. V was cut by 7 bases and J by 0 bases, with 5 bases left in between. This chain's CDR3 is CASKESTDTQYF. DNA for the CDR3: TGTGCCAGCAAGGAGAGCACAGATACGCAGTATTTT.

The genes are TRBV9 and TRBJ1-2, with TRBD1 matching 7 bases. In germline, CDR1 is SGDLS, CDR2 YYNGEE. The J segment lost 2 bases and the V segment lost 2 bases, leaving 3 bases of the junction unmatched. The CDR3 sequence is 14 residues long. The CDR3 DNA follows: TGTGCCAGCAGCGTCGGGACAGAGAACTATGGCTACACCTTC. Amino acids: CASSVGTENYGYTF.

The sample holds one count of this clone. This chain connects TRBV5-6 to TRBJ1-2; D gene uncertain. The germline V and J ends were trimmed by 0 bases and 8 bases, with 14 bases remaining between them. In germline, CDR1 is SGHDT, CDR2 YYEEEE. The CDR3 contains 14 residues. The chain's CDR3 is CASSLGGSSIGYTF. The CDR3 DNA reads as TGTGCCAGCAGCTTGGGAGGCTCCAGTATCGGCTACACCTTC.

The chain combines TRBV3-1 (or the pseudogene TRBV3-2) with TRBJ2-2, with D hard to call. The germline V gene has CDR1 LGHDT and CDR2 YNNKEL (reference sequence). Trimming removed 1 base from V and 3 bases from J, with 24 bases in between. The CDR3 is 20 amino acids. DNA for the CDR3: TGTGCCAGCAGCCAAGCCAGAAGATCCGGCGGACCCTGGGACACCGGGGAGCTGTTTTTT. Translated, it gives CASSQARRSGGPWDTGELFF.

This chain's CDR3 is CASSEDPSYEQYF. The CDR3 nucleotides are TGTGCCAGCAGTGAAGACCCCTCCTACGAGCAGTACTTC. The V gene is TRBV2, the J gene TRBJ2-7; D remains ambiguous. The germline CDR1 and CDR2 sequences are SNHLY and FYNNEI. V was pared by 1 base and J by 0 bases, with 4 bases between. This CDR3 comprises 13 residues.

The chain couples TRBV6-1 to TRBJ1-6; no firm D call. V was clipped by 2 bases and J by 5 bases, with 10 bases between them. Germline V lookup: CDR1 MNHNS, CDR2 SASEGT. The CDR3 sequence is 15 residues long. CDR3 amino acids: CASSEKNIDNSPLHF. In nucleotides, the CDR3 is TGTGCCAGCAGTGAAAAGAACATTGATAATTCACCCCTCCACTTT.

This chain links TRBV19 with TRBJ2-1; D perhaps matches TRBD1 (6 bases). This CDR3 spans 17 amino acids. The V and J ends lost 6 bases and 4 bases respectively, with 22 bases between them. Per germline, CDR1 LNHDA and CDR2 SQIVND (reference sequence). This CDR3 is CASSPPPARGRYNEQFF. The CDR3 DNA is TGTGCCAGTAGCCCACCTCCCGCCAGGGGAAGGTACAATGAGCAGTTCTTC.

This chain joins TRBV19 and TRBJ2-7; D unresolved. Trimming shortened V by 5 bases and J by 0 bases, and 11 bases separated the two germline ends. The CDR3 runs 14 residues. CDR1 LNHDA and CDR2 SQIVND come from the germline V gene (reference sequence). The CDR3: CASSLSRSSYEQYF. CDR3 sequence (DNA): TGTGCCAGTAGTTTATCAAGGAGCTCCTACGAGCAGTACTTC.